The rows below give T cell receptor beta chains drawn from one sample of a study of blood T cell repertoires in COVID-19. Generated by immunoSEQ multiplex PCR, the TCRdb table keeps only in-frame clones and is missing some. This table has around 140,000 clones, about 89% appearing once. Input material: peripheral blood. All receptors come from a woman in her 70s with COVID-19, enrolled during active disease. Both conserved end residues are part of each CDR3. D genes are given only for firm matches. The size of a clone is reported for some rows only, either as once, few or many, or as a class for expanded clones.

clone size	V gene	J gene	D gene	CDR3 protein	CDR3 DNA
once	TRBV3-1/TRBV3-2	TRBJ1-6	TRBD1	CASSHQPGQGSPLHF	TGTGCCAGCAGCCACCAACCCGGACAGGGTTCACCCCTCCACTTT
few	TRBV6-2/TRBV6-3	TRBJ2-3	-	CASSPGTSSRGDTQYF	TGTGCCAGCAGCCCAGGAACTAGCAGCCGAGGTGATACGCAGTATTTT
-	TRBV19	TRBJ1-2	TRBD1	CASILQGAYGGGYTF	TGTGCCAGTATTTTACAGGGGGCCTACGGTGGTGGCTACACCTTC
-	TRBV10-3	TRBJ2-3	-	CAISRQGRGDTQYF	TGTGCCATCAGTAGACAGGGGAGGGGAGATACGCAGTATTTT
-	TRBV3-1/TRBV3-2	TRBJ1-3	-	CASSPSPGGSGNTIYF	TGTGCCAGCAGCCCTTCGCCGGGGGGATCTGGAAACACCATATATTTT
-	TRBV10-3	TRBJ2-1	TRBD2	CAITGGNNEQFF	TGTGCCATCACCGGGGGGAACAATGAGCAGTTCTTC
-	TRBV2	TRBJ2-3	TRBD1	CASSDRGRTDTQYF	TGTGCCAGCAGTGACAGGGGGCGTACAGATACGCAGTATTTT
-	TRBV5-1	TRBJ1-3	TRBD1	CASSLVGQGSSGNTIYF	TGCGCCAGCAGCTTGGTCGGACAGGGGTCCTCTGGAAACACCATATATTTT
few	TRBV2	TRBJ1-5	-	CASSARGDTGKPQHF	TGTGCCAGCAGTGCCCGGGGGGACACTGGCAAGCCCCAGCATTTT
once	TRBV15	TRBJ2-3	TRBD2	CATSRDRTSGGQDTQYF	TGTGCCACCAGCAGAGACCGGACTAGCGGGGGGCAAGATACGCAGTATTTT
-	TRBV13	TRBJ2-3	TRBD1	CASSLRSDRGDTQYF	TGTGCCAGCAGCTTACGAAGCGACAGGGGTGATACGCAGTATTTT
-	TRBV2	TRBJ1-1	-	CASSLQGTMGKAFF	TGTGCCAGCAGTTTACAGGGAACTATGGGAAAAGCTTTCTTT
-	TRBV4-2	TRBJ2-2	-	CASSLQTGELFF	TGTGCCAGCAGCCTCCAGACCGGGGAGCTGTTTTTT
-	TRBV27	TRBJ1-6	-	CASSSSPGSSYNSPLHF	TGTGCCAGCAGTTCTTCTCCGGGGAGCTCCTATAATTCACCCCTCCACTTT
-	TRBV4-2	TRBJ1-3	-	CASSPSRSPGNTIYF	TGTGCCAGCAGCCCTTCCAGGTCCCCTGGAAACACCATATATTTT
-	TRBV6-5	TRBJ2-5	-	CASFGLPLVQETQYF	TGTGCCAGCTTTGGACTTCCCCTAGTTCAAGAGACCCAGTACTTC
-	TRBV3-1/TRBV3-2	TRBJ2-5	-	CASSQARGNQETQYF	TGTGCCAGCAGCCAAGCACGGGGGAACCAAGAGACCCAGTACTTC
-	TRBV10-3	TRBJ2-7	TRBD1	CAIGVGTALYEQYF	TGTGCCATCGGAGTTGGGACAGCCCTCTACGAGCAGTACTTC
once	TRBV11-3	TRBJ2-2	TRBD1	CASSSRDRSNTGELFF	TGTGCCAGCAGCTCCCGGGACAGATCGAACACCGGGGAGCTGTTTTTT
-	TRBV6-1	TRBJ1-1	-	CASSDAHRETEAFF	TGTGCCAGCAGTGACGCACACAGGGAGACTGAAGCTTTCTTT
-	TRBV3-1/TRBV3-2	TRBJ2-7	TRBD1	CASSQGSAGGSYEQYF	TGTGCCAGCAGCCAAGGCTCGGCAGGGGGCTCCTACGAGCAGTACTTC
once	TRBV7-3	TRBJ2-3	TRBD1	CASSRPGGTQYF	TGCGCCAGCAGCCGTCCAGGGGGTACGCAGTATTTT